These 4 T cell receptor beta chains were all obtained from the same sample, sequenced in a study of blood T cell repertoires in COVID-19. The assay was immunoSEQ multiplex PCR, and TCRdb's table has in-frame clones only and misses some. The sample lists about 110,000 clones, over 80% occurring once. Material: peripheral blood. These receptors originate from an older woman with acute or convalescent COVID-19.

The rearrangement uses TRBV11-3 and TRBJ2-1, with D possibly matching TRBD2 (5 bases). V lost 5 bases, J lost 3 bases, and 14 bases lay in between. CDR1 SGHNT and CDR2 YENEEA come from the germline V gene. The CDR3 runs 15 residues. The CDR3 DNA is TGTGCCAGCAGCCCCGAGTGGACTGGCTACAATGAGCAGTTCTTC. Protein: CASSPEWTGYNEQFF.

This sequence joins TRBV6-1 and TRBJ1-1; TRBD1 might be the D (5 bases). Germline V gene lookup returns CDR1 MNHNS and CDR2 SASEGT. Between the trimmed V and J ends, which lost 3 bases and 3 bases, there was a span of 11 bases. CDR3 length: 14 amino acids. The CDR3 loop reads CASSDLTAHTEAFF. The DNA for the CDR3 is TGTGCCAGCAGTGATCTGACAGCTCACACTGAAGCTTTCTTT.

V is TRBV5-6 and J is TRBJ2-7; 9 nucleotides line up with TRBD1. CDR1 and CDR2 from the germline V gene are SGHDT and YYEEEE. The CDR3 loop spans 13 amino acids. Trimming took 1 base from V and 6 from J; bases not matched to a gene: 2. CDR3 coding DNA: TGTGCCAGCAGCTTGAACAGGGGGCGCGAGCAGTACTTC. Protein sequence: CASSLNRGREQYF.

The chain combines TRBV20-1 with TRBJ1-5; D not resolved. CDR3 length: 14 residues. CDR1 and CDR2 from the germline V gene are DFQATT and SNEGSKA (reference sequence). Trimming cost V 6 bases and J 0 bases, with 12 bases left between them. CDR3 nucleotides: TGCAGTGCGAGTAGCACAGATAGCAATCAGCCCCAGCATTTT. Its translation is CSASSTDSNQPQHF.